These 30 T cell receptor beta chains came from one sample sequenced in a study of technical replicates of blood from several donors. Profiling relied on immunoSEQ multiplex PCR, and the TCRdb table lists in-frame clones only, not all of them. The table shows approximately 97,000 clones, with 85% to 95% occurring only once. The specimen was T cells isolated from PBMCs. The origin of the receptors is a human donor in good health.

The V and J genes are TRBV9 and TRBJ2-7, with 9 bases fitting TRBD2. The V segment lost 3 bases and the J segment 1 base; nucleotides outside the gene matches: 2. The CDR3 length is 14 residues. Germline CDR1 SGDLS, CDR2 YYNGEE. In DNA, the CDR3 is TGTGCCAGCAGCGATAGCGGGGGATCCTACGAGCAGTACTTC. Translation gives CASSDSGGSYEQYF.

This chain connects TRBV9 to TRBJ2-5; 7 bases match TRBD2. CDR1 SGDLS and CDR2 YYNGEE come from the germline V gene. The CDR3 totals 16 residues. V dropped 0 bases and J dropped 0; count of bases not matched to a gene: 5. CDR3 in amino acids: CASSVDPAGNQETQYF. The CDR3 nucleotides read TGTGCCAGCAGCGTAGATCCAGCGGGAAACCAAGAGACCCAGTACTTC.

The chain links TRBV25-1 to TRBJ2-2, with a weak D call TRBD1 (6 bases). This CDR3 has 14 amino acids. CDR1 MGHDK and CDR2 SYGVNS come from the germline V gene. Trimming pared 6 bases from V and 6 bases from J, leaving 14 bases between. The DNA for the CDR3 is TGTGCCAGCAGCGCTCCACAGGGTTCCGGGGAGCTGTTTTTT. Its translation is CASSAPQGSGELFF. Drawing the rest from reference TRBV25-1 and TRBJ2-2, the complete variable domain is EADIYQTPRYLVIGTGKKITLECSQTMGHDKMYWYQQDPGMELHLIHYSYGVNSTEKGDLSSESTVSRIRTEHFPLTLESARPSHTSQYLCASSAPQGSGELFFGEGSRLTVL.

V is TRBV18 and J is TRBJ1-1, with 7 bases matching TRBD1. The CDR3 runs 12 residues. The ends lost 8 bases at V and 5 bases at J; junction bases unmatched: 5. Per germline, CDR1 KGHSH and CDR2 LQKENI. CDR3: CASRQGETEAFF. The CDR3 coding sequence is TGTGCCAGCCGACAGGGTGAGACTGAAGCTTTCTTT.

V and J are TRBV5-4 and TRBJ2-2; 9 nucleotides line up with TRBD1. V was pared by 4 bases and J by 3 bases, with 4 bases of the junction left unmatched. The germline CDR1 and CDR2 sequences are SGHNT and YYREEE (reference sequence). This CDR3 spans 15 amino acids. CDR3 protein: CASSEGTGHTGELFF. Written as DNA, the CDR3 is TGTGCCAGCAGCGAGGGGACAGGGCACACCGGGGAGCTGTTTTTT.

This chain connects TRBV6-4 to TRBJ2-6, with a tentative D call TRBD2 (5 bases). Germline V gives CDR1 MRHNA, CDR2 SNTAGT. V gave up 10 bases and J gave up 0 bases, with 13 bases separating them. The length of the CDR3 is 15 residues. Written as DNA, the CDR3 is TGTGCCACCTCACCTCTAGCCTCTGGGGCCAACGTCCTGACTTTC. This codes for CATSPLASGANVLTF.

The chain is built from TRBV2 and TRBJ2-3; TRBD2 matches at 7 bases. The CDR3 is made up of 16 amino acids. V shed 8 bases and J 4 bases; nucleotides not matched to a gene: 15. Germline CDR1 reads SNHLY; CDR2 reads FYNNEI. CDR3 loop: CASRLWTSSTSDTQYF. Written as DNA, the CDR3 is TGTGCCAGCCGGCTTTGGACTAGTTCTACCTCAGATACGCAGTATTTT.

The chain has TRBV27 and TRBJ2-7; TRBD1 matches 7 bases. Germline V gene lookup returns CDR1 MNHEY and CDR2 SMNVEV (reference sequence). Trimming cost V 2 bases and J 3 bases; bases outside gene matches: 4. The CDR3 consists of 14 residues. CDR3 sequence: CASSLEDRYYEQYF. The CDR3 coding sequence is TGTGCCAGCAGTTTAGAGGACAGGTACTACGAGCAGTACTTC.

This clone came up once. V usage is TRBV25-1 and J usage is TRBJ2-7; 7 nucleotides align to TRBD1. V lost 1 base to trimming and J lost 2 bases; unmatched junction nucleotides: 2. This CDR3 is 14 amino acids long. Germline lookup yields CDR1 MGHDK and CDR2 SYGVNS. CDR3 amino acids: CASSESGTAYEQYF. Here the CDR3 DNA reads TGTGCCAGCAGTGAATCCGGGACAGCCTACGAGCAGTACTTC.

The chain combines TRBV28 with TRBJ1-1; no clear D. Germline CDR1 and CDR2: MDHEN and SYDVKM. The CDR3 extends over 13 amino acids. Trimming removed 1 base at V and 4 bases at J, with 7 bases between. The CDR3 here is CASSLSGFTEAFF. CDR3 nucleotides: TGTGCCAGCAGTTTATCGGGGTTCACTGAAGCTTTCTTT.

This rearrangement joins TRBV18 to TRBJ2-3, with a weak D call TRBD2 (6 bases). This CDR3 is 16 amino acids long. CDR1 is KGHSH and CDR2 is LQKENI in the germline V gene. With 2 bases removed from V and 0 bases from J, the gap between germline ends came to 12 bases. In DNA, the CDR3 is TGTGCCAGCTCACCAGGTGTAGCGGATAGCACAGATACGCAGTATTTT. This encodes CASSPGVADSTDTQYF. Based on the CDR3 plus reference TRBV18 and TRBJ2-3, the full variable domain is NAGVMQNPRHLVRRRGQEARLRCSPMKGHSHVYWYRQLPEEGLKFMVYLQKENIIDESGMPKERFSAEFPKEGPSILRIQQVVRGDSAAYFCASSPGVADSTDTQYFGPGTRLTVL.

The genes are TRBV11-2 and TRBJ2-7; TRBD2 agrees at 8 bases. The CDR3 is 14 amino acids. With 3 bases clipped from V and 2 bases from J, the junction kept 3 bases outside the gene matches. CDR1 and CDR2 from the germline V gene are SGHAT and FQNNGV. In DNA, the CDR3 is TGTGCCAGCAGCTTCTCGCGGGGGGCCTACGAGCAGTACTTC. It translates to CASSFSRGAYEQYF.

The rearrangement joins TRBV18 to TRBJ1-2; maybe TRBD1 (6 bases). The CDR3 has 14 amino acids. V shed 6 bases and J shed 8 bases, with 19 bases lying between them. From germline, CDR1 is KGHSH and CDR2 LQKENI. The CDR3 is CASSIGGLEEGYTF. CDR3 nucleotides: TGTGCCAGCTCCATCGGGGGGCTGGAGGAGGGCTACACCTTC.

The genes are TRBV18 and TRBJ1-1, with TRBD1 identical over 9 bases. The CDR3 has 17 residues. The germline gives CDR1 KGHSH, CDR2 LQKENI. J gave up 1 base and V 3 bases, and 9 bases lay outside the gene matches. The CDR3 nucleotides are TGTGCCAGCTCACCCTCCGGGACAGGGCCAGGGAACACTGAAGCTTTCTTT. Translated, it gives CASSPSGTGPGNTEAFF.

This clone was counted only a few times. This chain connects TRBV9 to TRBJ1-1; no firm D call. The length of the CDR3 is 12 residues. Trimming cost V 3 bases and J 4 bases, with 7 bases left between them. In germline, CDR1 is SGDLS, CDR2 YYNGEE. CDR3 coding DNA: TGTGCCAGCAGCGCGAGGAGCACTGAAGCTTTCTTT. This codes for CASSARSTEAFF. Complete variable domain (other parts from reference TRBV9 and TRBJ1-1): DSGVTQTPKHLITATGQRVTLRCSPRSGDLSVYWYQQSLDQGLQFLIQYYNGEERAKGNILERFSAQQFPDLHSELNLSSLELGDSALYFCASSARSTEAFFGQGTRLTVV.

The rearrangement uses TRBV18 and TRBJ2-7; D might be TRBD1 (6 bases). The germline V gene has CDR1 KGHSH and CDR2 LQKENI. This CDR3 is 15 amino acids long. The ends were cut back, 0 bases at V and 5 bases at J, with 14 bases in the middle. The DNA of the CDR3 is TGTGCCAGCTCACCACCGGTGGTCAGGGGACACGAGCAGTACTTC. Translated, it gives CASSPPVVRGHEQYF.

The chain carries TRBV7-9 and TRBJ1-1, with D uncertain. The V end was cut by 5 bases, the J end by 3 bases, with 16 bases between. The CDR3 has 15 amino acids. Germline values: CDR1 SEHNR, CDR2 FQNEAQ (reference sequence). The CDR3 nucleotides are TGTGCCAGCAGCCCAAGCGGGCTTGGGCACACTGAAGCTTTCTTT. The encoded protein is CASSPSGLGHTEAFF. Full variable domain (rest looked up from reference TRBV7-9 and TRBJ1-1): DTGVSQNPRHKITKRGQNVTFRCDPISEHNRLYWYRQTLGQGPEFLTYFQNEAQLEKSRLLSDRFSAERPKGSFSTLEIQRTEQGDSAMYLCASSPSGLGHTEAFFGQGTRLTVV.

The chain employs TRBV19 and TRBJ2-7, with 10 positions matching TRBD1. The CDR3 sequence is 15 residues long. Germline assignment: CDR1 LNHDA and CDR2 SQIVND (reference sequence). Trimming removed 3 bases from V and 4 bases from J; junction bases left unmatched: 6. DNA for the CDR3: TGTGCCAGTAGTATCCAGGACAGGGGGGCATACGAGCAGTACTTC. Translated: CASSIQDRGAYEQYF.

This rearrangement joins TRBV4-2 to TRBJ2-1; TRBD2 matches at 7 bases. Trimming removed 0 bases from V and 7 bases from J; junction bases left unmatched: 9. The length of the CDR3 is 16 residues. Germline assignment: CDR1 LGHNA and CDR2 YNFKEQ. Written as DNA, the CDR3 is TGTGCCAGCAGCCAAGACGGGGAGGGCCTGGGAAATGAGCAGTTCTTC. Translation: CASSQDGEGLGNEQFF.

This sequence joins TRBV19 and TRBJ1-2, with 7 positions matching TRBD1. Germline V lookup: CDR1 LNHDA, CDR2 SQIVND (reference sequence). Germline trimming cut 4 bases from V and 2 bases from J; bases unmatched to any gene: 4. This CDR3 is built from 14 residues. As DNA, the CDR3 is TGTGCCAGTAGTAGACAGGGTGTCAACTATGGCTACACCTTC. Translation: CASSRQGVNYGYTF. Together with reference TRBV19 and TRBJ1-2, the CDR3 gives the full variable domain: DGGITQSPKYLFRKEGQNVTLSCEQNLNHDAMYWYRQDPGQGLRLIYYSQIVNDFQKGDIAEGYSVSREKKESFPLTVTSAQKNPTAFYLCASSRQGVNYGYTFGSGTRLTVV.

This rearrangement joins TRBV5-1 to TRBJ2-7; TRBD2 agrees at 8 bases. V gave up 6 bases and J gave up 7 bases; unmatched junction bases: 12. Germline loops: CDR1 SGHRS, CDR2 YFSETQ. The CDR3 is 14 amino acids. The CDR3: CASTLDGRAREQYF. DNA of the CDR3: TGCGCCAGCACCTTAGACGGGAGGGCCAGAGAGCAGTACTTC.

This clone is a singleton in its sample. The chain combines TRBV7-9 with TRBJ1-2, with 8 positions matching TRBD1. The junction had 12 bases not matched to a gene; V was cut back by 1 base and J by 8 bases. Germline lookup yields CDR1 SEHNR and CDR2 FQNEAQ (reference sequence). The length of the CDR3 is 16 residues. CDR3 sequence: CASSLDRGQVGGGYTF. CDR3 nucleotides: TGTGCCAGCAGCTTAGACCGGGGACAGGTTGGTGGAGGCTACACCTTC.

The chain carries TRBV27 and TRBJ1-2, with 7 bases aligning to TRBD1. This CDR3 has 11 amino acids. V was pared by 10 bases and J by 4 bases, with 3 bases of the junction left unmatched. Germline V lookup: CDR1 MNHEY, CDR2 SMNVEV (reference sequence). The CDR3 DNA is TGTGCCATTCGGGACAGCTATGGCTACACCTTC. Residues: CAIRDSYGYTF.

J is TRBJ1-2 and V is TRBV6-1; tentative D call: TRBD1 (6 bases). Germline CDR1 and CDR2: MNHNS and SASEGT. The germline V and J ends were trimmed by 3 bases and 7 bases, with 21 bases remaining between them. There are 16 residues in the CDR3. DNA for the CDR3: TGTGCCAGCAGTGACGGGCAGGGGCAGTTTGATGGTGGCTACACCTTC. It yields the protein CASSDGQGQFDGGYTF.

The rearrangement uses TRBV7-3 and TRBJ1-1; TRBD1 is a possible D gene (5 bases). The CDR3 is 14 residues long. V lost 3 bases to trimming and J lost 1 base, with 9 bases between them. CDR1 is SGHTA, CDR2 FQGTGA, per germline. The CDR3 sequence is CASSFVRENTEAFF. The CDR3 nucleotides are TGTGCCAGCAGCTTCGTCAGGGAGAACACTGAAGCTTTCTTT.

This clone was detected only once. The gene calls are TRBV6-5 and TRBJ2-7; TRBD2 might be the D (6 bases). The CDR3 is 15 amino acids. V was clipped by 0 bases and J by 2 bases, with 11 bases between them. Germline assignment: CDR1 MNHEY and CDR2 SVGAGI. For the CDR3, the DNA is TGTGCCAGCAGTTACTCGCAGCGGGCAGCCTACGAGCAGTACTTC. Translated: CASSYSQRAAYEQYF.

Only one count was recorded for this clone. The chain combines TRBV5-1 with TRBJ2-5; TRBD2 agrees at 10 bases. Germline lookup yields CDR1 SGHRS and CDR2 YFSETQ. The CDR3 sequence is 15 residues long. V shed 1 base and J 2 bases; nucleotides not matched to a gene: 2. Here the CDR3 DNA reads TGCGCCAGCAGCTTGCCTAGCGGGAGACAAGAGACCCAGTACTTC. The encoded protein is CASSLPSGRQETQYF.

This chain joins TRBV7-2 and TRBJ2-3, with D uncertain. With 7 bases removed from V and 4 bases from J, the gap between germline ends came to 9 bases. CDR1 and CDR2 from the germline V gene are SGHTA and FQGNSA. This CDR3 comprises 12 residues. The CDR3 region is CASTPSPDTQYF. Written as DNA, the CDR3 is TGTGCCAGCACCCCTTCCCCAGATACGCAGTATTTT.

V and J are TRBV4-1 and TRBJ2-1, with D perhaps TRBD1 (6 bases). This CDR3 has 13 amino acids. V was cut by 6 bases and J by 10 bases, with 16 bases left in between. Germline loops: CDR1 MGHRA, CDR2 YSYEKL. CDR3 bases: TGCGCCAGCAGTGCAGGGGAAGATAGGGAGCAGTTCTTC. This encodes CASSAGEDREQFF.

The rearrangement joins TRBV18 to TRBJ2-7, with TRBD1 matching over 8 bases. CDR1 and CDR2 from the germline V gene are KGHSH and LQKENI. The CDR3 contains 15 residues. J gave up 2 bases and V 2 bases, and 5 bases lay outside the gene matches. The CDR3 DNA follows: TGTGCCAGCTCACCAACGACAGGGGCTACCTACGAGCAGTACTTC. This translates into CASSPTTGATYEQYF.